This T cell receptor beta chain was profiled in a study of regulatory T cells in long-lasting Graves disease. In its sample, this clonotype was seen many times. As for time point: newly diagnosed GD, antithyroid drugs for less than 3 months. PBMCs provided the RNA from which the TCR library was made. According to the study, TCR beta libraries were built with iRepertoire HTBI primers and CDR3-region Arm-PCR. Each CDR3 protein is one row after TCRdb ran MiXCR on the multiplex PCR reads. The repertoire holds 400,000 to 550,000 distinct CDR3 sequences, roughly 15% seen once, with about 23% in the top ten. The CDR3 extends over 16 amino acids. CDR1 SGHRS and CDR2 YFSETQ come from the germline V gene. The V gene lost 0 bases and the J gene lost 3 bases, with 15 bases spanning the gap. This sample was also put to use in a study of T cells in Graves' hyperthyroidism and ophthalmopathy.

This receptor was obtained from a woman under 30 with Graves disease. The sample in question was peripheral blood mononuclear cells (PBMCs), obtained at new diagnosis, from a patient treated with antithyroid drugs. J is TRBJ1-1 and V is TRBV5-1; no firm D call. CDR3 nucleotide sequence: TGCGCCAGCAGCTTGGAAGCGCTGGGATTCGACACTGAAGCTTTCTTT. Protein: CASSLEALGFDTEAFF.